The 26 T cell receptor beta chains below all came from one sample that was sequenced in a study of T-cell reconstitution after alpha-beta-depleted transplantation in children. TCRbeta library preparation incorporated unique molecular identifiers. Via MiXCR, TCRdb re-called the PCR reads, giving one row per CDR3 protein. The sample lists about 300,000 distinct CDR3 sequences, around 9.1% occurring once. The starting material was PBMCs, obtained before TCRalphabeta/CD19-depleted stem cell transplant. These receptors originate from a boy under two years old with acute myeloid leukemia, due to receive a stem cell transplant.

The sample holds many counts of this clonotype. At one end, the junction sequence differs from germline, possibly due to a read error. The V and J genes are TRBV11-2 and TRBJ2-1; D is undetermined. The CDR3 sequence is 14 residues long. Germline lookup yields CDR1 SGHAT and CDR2 FQNNGV. This CDR3 reads CASSLDGPYNEQFF. The CDR3 DNA follows: TGTGCCAGCAGCCTAGATGGCCCTTACAATGAGCAGTTCTTC.

This clonotype was counted ten times or more. The J gene is TRBJ2-5, the V gene TRBV6-5; maybe TRBD1 (6 bases). Trimming removed 0 bases at V and 2 bases at J, with 13 bases between. Germline V gives CDR1 MNHEY, CDR2 SVGAGI. CDR3 length: 16 amino acids. CDR3 in amino acids: CASSYSPGAAQETQYF. The CDR3, as DNA: TGTGCCAGCAGTTACTCTCCAGGGGCGGCTCAAGAGACCCAGTACTTC.

At least ten counts were recorded for this clonotype. The genes are TRBV27 and TRBJ1-5, with TRBD1 as a possible D gene (6 bases). Germline CDR1 and CDR2: MNHEY and SMNVEV (reference sequence). CDR3 length: 14 residues. V was pared by 2 bases and J by 6 bases, with 11 bases between. The CDR3 loop is CASSLKGGRQPQHF. DNA for the CDR3: TGTGCCAGCAGTTTAAAGGGGGGACGTCAGCCCCAGCATTTT.

This clonotype was found many times. The rearrangement joins TRBV20-1 to TRBJ2-7; 14 bases align to TRBD2. The CDR3 extends over 15 amino acids. V was pared by 1 base and J by 3 bases, with 2 bases of the junction left unmatched. Germline values: CDR1 DFQATT, CDR2 SNEGSKA (reference sequence). CDR3 in DNA: TGCAGTGCTAGAGCCGGGACTAGCGGGAGCTACGAGCAGTACTTC. Translated: CSARAGTSGSYEQYF.

CDR3 loop: CASSPSHGQGRETQYF. CDR3 nucleotides: TGTGCCAGCAGCCCTTCCCACGGACAGGGACGAGAGACCCAGTACTTC. This chain uses TRBV7-2 with TRBJ2-5; 8 bases are shared with TRBD1. Trimming cost V 5 bases and J 4 bases; bases outside gene matches: 12. This CDR3 has 16 amino acids. CDR1 is SGHTA and CDR2 is FQGNSA in the germline V gene.

This clonotype was observed many times. The chain links TRBV3-1 to TRBJ2-5; a possible D gene is TRBD2 (5 bases). Trimming took off 0 bases at V and 1 base at J, with 9 bases between the two ends. The germline V gene has CDR1 LGHDT and CDR2 YNNKEL (reference sequence). This CDR3 has 15 residues. The CDR3, as DNA: TGTGCCAGCAGCCAAGATCCCGGGGTCCAAGAGACCCAGTACTTC. It encodes CASSQDPGVQETQYF.

This clonotype showed up many times. V is TRBV12-3 or TRBV12-4 and J is TRBJ2-3, with a weak D call TRBD1 (5 bases). CDR3 size: 13 residues. V shed 7 bases and J shed 3 bases, with 11 bases lying between them. CDR3 region: CASTLTVTDTQYF. In DNA, the CDR3 is TGTGCCAGCACCCTGACAGTGACAGATACGCAGTATTTT.

This clonotype occurred many times. The chain combines TRBV12-3 or TRBV12-4 with TRBJ1-1; D is perhaps TRBD1 (5 bases). The CDR3 extends over 14 amino acids. V lost 3 bases and J lost 1, with 9 bases in between. CDR3: CASSFSQGNTEAFF. CDR3 in DNA: TGTGCCAGCAGTTTTTCTCAGGGGAACACTGAAGCTTTCTTT.

This chain links TRBV27 with TRBJ2-1; 8 bases agree with TRBD2. Germline CDR1 and CDR2: MNHEY and SMNVEV (reference sequence). J was trimmed by 4 bases and V by 7 bases; bases with no gene match: 12. This CDR3 spans 16 amino acids. The CDR3: CASTPGRVAGYNEQFF. The CDR3 DNA follows: TGTGCCAGCACCCCAGGGAGGGTAGCGGGGTACAATGAGCAGTTCTTC.

CDR3 DNA: TGTGCCACCGGTGGGGGGATCAATGAGCAGTTCTTC. Translating gives CATGGGINEQFF. This chain uses TRBV28 with TRBJ2-1; the D gene is possibly TRBD2 (6 bases). Trimming took 10 bases from V and 6 from J, leaving 13 bases between them. The CDR3 loop spans 12 amino acids. The germline V gene has CDR1 MDHEN and CDR2 SYDVKM. The variable domain in full, with the rest retrieved from reference TRBV28 and TRBJ2-1, is DVKVTQSSRYLVKRTGEKVFLECVQDMDHENMFWYRQDPGLGLRLIYFSYDVKMKEKGDIPEGYSVSREKKERFSLILESASTNQTSMYLCATGGGINEQFFGPGTRLTVL.

This clonotype was seen ten or more times. J is TRBJ2-5 and V is TRBV5-1; D may match TRBD1 or TRBD2 (5 bases each). This CDR3 is 13 amino acids long. Germline CDR1 is SGHRS and CDR2 is YFSETQ. Between the trimmed V and J ends, which lost 6 bases and 1 base, there was a span of 10 bases. The chain's CDR3 is CASKTGLQETQYF. The CDR3 nucleotides are TGCGCCAGCAAAACAGGACTCCAAGAGACCCAGTACTTC.

As regards this clonotype: This may be a read error, as it is one base from a much larger clone. Likely a read error: the CDR3 ends without its conserved phenylalanine or tryptophan. The chain has TRBV3-1 and TRBJ1-5; D is possibly TRBD1 (6 bases). Deletions cut 2 bases from V and 3 bases from J, with 8 bases between. The CDR3 loop spans 14 amino acids. From germline, CDR1 is LGHDT and CDR2 YNNKEL (reference sequence). CDR3 sequence reads: CASSQRQVNQPQHV. CDR3 DNA sequence: TGTGCCAGCAGCCAAAGACAGGTCAATCAGCCCCAGCATGTT.

This clonotype was seen at least ten times. The CDR3 loop reads CASSQDLGTRNEQFF. As DNA, the CDR3 is TGTGCCAGCAGCCAAGATTTAGGGACGCGGAATGAGCAGTTCTTC. This chain joins TRBV3-1 and TRBJ2-1, with D perhaps given as TRBD1 or TRBD2 (5 bases each). The germline V gene encodes CDR1 LGHDT and CDR2 YNNKEL (reference sequence). V was pared by 0 bases and J by 7 bases, with 13 bases between. This CDR3 is 15 amino acids long.

This clonotype was seen ten or more times. CDR3 nucleotides: TGTGCCAGCAGCTTAACTATAAGTAATTCACCCCTCCACTTT. Translation: CASSLTISNSPLHF. The chain carries TRBV7-3 and TRBJ1-6; D is ambiguous. The V end was cut by 0 bases, the J end by 6 bases, with 6 bases between. The germline gives CDR1 SGHTA, CDR2 FQGTGA. CDR3 length: 14 amino acids.

This clonotype was observed a few times. The rearrangement links TRBV19 to TRBJ2-4; 14 bases map to TRBD2. J gave up 1 base and V 8 bases, and 7 bases lay outside the gene matches. This CDR3 spans 17 amino acids. Germline V gene lookup returns CDR1 LNHDA and CDR2 SQIVND (reference sequence). The CDR3: CASSGLAGAGAKNIQYF. CDR3 nucleotides: TGTGCCAGTTCGGGACTAGCGGGAGCGGGGGCCAAAAACATTCAGTACTTC.

This clonotype was counted a few times. V is TRBV11-2 and J is TRBJ2-7; D ambiguous. Germline-derived CDR1 and CDR2 are SGHAT and FQNNGV. The CDR3 has 14 residues. Trimming cost V 1 base and J 5 bases, with 12 bases left between them. Here the CDR3 DNA reads TGTGCCAGCAGCTTAGGGAGCAGGATACACGAGCAGTACTTC. This gives the protein CASSLGSRIHEQYF.

A few counts support this clonotype. The chain couples TRBV15 to TRBJ2-3, with 9 nucleotides matching TRBD2. From germline, CDR1 is LNHNV and CDR2 YYDKDF (reference sequence). The CDR3 extends over 15 amino acids. The trim removed 8 bases at V and 2 bases at J, leaving 8 bases unmatched. The CDR3 reads CATGPSGAYTDTQYF. Here the CDR3 DNA reads TGTGCCACCGGTCCTAGCGGGGCGTACACAGATACGCAGTATTTT.

Ten or more counts support this clonotype. V is TRBV7-9 and J is TRBJ2-5; no firm D call. Germline V CDR1 and CDR2: SEHNR, FQNEAQ (reference sequence). CDR3 size: 14 residues. V was shortened by 5 bases and J by 4 bases, with 14 bases between the two germline ends. CDR3 nucleotides: TGTGCCAGCAGCGTTTCAGCCCCGGGAGAGACCCAGTACTTC. The encoded protein is CASSVSAPGETQYF.

This clonotype was detected ten times or more. The rearrangement uses TRBV7-2 and TRBJ2-7; no clear D. V lost 5 bases and J lost 7, with 12 bases in between. The CDR3 loop spans 12 amino acids. Germline CDR1 is SGHTA and CDR2 is FQGNSA. This CDR3 is CASSLVNGEQYF. As DNA, the CDR3 is TGTGCCAGCAGCCTTGTTAATGGGGAGCAGTACTTC.

This clonotype has at least ten counts. This chain connects TRBV5-1 to TRBJ2-7; TRBD1 aligns across 7 bases. Germline V CDR1 and CDR2: SGHRS, YFSETQ. The V gene end was trimmed by 0 bases and the J gene end by 4 bases; junction bases not matched to a gene: 10. The CDR3 extends over 16 amino acids. The CDR3 DNA is TGCGCCAGCAGCTTGGCAACCACAGGGGCCGGGTACGAGCAGTACTTC. Residues: CASSLATTGAGYEQYF.

The V and J genes are TRBV29-1 and TRBJ2-7, with D uncertain. The germline gives CDR1 SQVTM, CDR2 ANQGSEA. The CDR3 totals 12 residues. V lost 2 bases, J lost 3 bases, and 8 bases lay in between. This chain's CDR3 is CSVESDGYEQYF. DNA for the CDR3: TGCAGCGTTGAAAGTGACGGCTACGAGCAGTACTTC.

The chain is built from TRBV18 and TRBJ1-6; D ambiguous. The CDR3 consists of 17 residues. CDR1 and CDR2 (germline): KGHSH, LQKENI. The ends were cut back, 5 bases at V and 0 bases at J, with 14 bases in the middle. The chain's CDR3 is CASSSSEGSSYNSPLHF. The CDR3 DNA follows: TGTGCCAGCTCATCCTCTGAAGGGAGCTCCTATAATTCACCCCTCCACTTT.

This clonotype was seen repeatedly, ten times or more. V gene TRBV15 combines with J gene TRBJ2-7; the D is unclear. The CDR3 covers 13 residues. Germline-derived CDR1 and CDR2 are LNHNV and YYDKDF (reference sequence). The V end lost 4 bases, the J end lost 3 bases, and 10 bases lay between the germline ends. CDR3 region: CATSTLTVYEQYF. For the CDR3, the DNA is TGTGCCACCAGCACCTTGACCGTCTACGAGCAGTACTTC.

Only a few counts were recorded for this clonotype. The chain carries TRBV20-1 and TRBJ2-3; D gene uncertain. In germline, CDR1 is DFQATT, CDR2 SNEGSKA (reference sequence). Trimming pared 3 bases from V and 0 bases from J, leaving 10 bases between. The CDR3 extends over 14 amino acids. The CDR3 nucleotides are TGCAGTGCTAGGCAGGTCGCTAGCACAGATACGCAGTATTTT. Residues: CSARQVASTDTQYF.

This clonotype was counted at least ten times. The chain employs TRBV5-1 and TRBJ2-7, with 9 bases fitting TRBD1. This CDR3 has 14 residues. Germline assignment: CDR1 SGHRS and CDR2 YFSETQ. Trimming cost V 3 bases and J 5 bases; bases outside gene matches: 6. DNA for the CDR3: TGCGCCAGCAGCTCTAGGGACAGGGAAGACGAGCAGTACTTC. Translating it yields CASSSRDREDEQYF.

Ten or more counts support this clonotype. The chain employs TRBV28 and TRBJ2-1; the D gene is possibly TRBD2 (7 bases). In germline, CDR1 is MDHEN, CDR2 SYDVKM. CDR3 length: 17 residues. V lost 1 base and J lost 6, with 19 bases in between. In DNA, the CDR3 is TGTGCCAGCAGTTTATTGGGAGGGGGACCGGCTCCCAATGAGCAGTTCTTC. Translation gives CASSLLGGGPAPNEQFF.